This T cell receptor beta chain was identified in a study of metastatic and nonmetastatic thyroid tumors. In the study overall: Both malignant and benign thyroid patients supplied peripheral blood and tumor or nodule tissue samples, across which the repertoires of these patients were then compared. Study-level results: Significantly higher TCR beta diversity was reportedly seen in malignant thyroid tumors than benign nodules, in blood and tumor.

TCRdb reassembled clones from the PCR reads with MiXCR. This sample has 20,000 to 25,000 clones, with roughly a fifth found just once. Regarding this clone: The antigen remains undetermined. A read error may be the cause here, since a much bigger clone is one base away.

Trimming took off 2 bases at V and 5 bases at J, with 9 bases between the two ends. CDR1 is MNHEY, CDR2 SMNVEV, per germline (reference sequence). The CDR3 runs 13 residues. No treatment of any kind had been given to any patient before thyroid surgery. The V call is TRBV27, the J call TRBJ1-1; D is undetermined. Specimen: blood. The TCR comes from a female donor with papillary thyroid cancer or a benign thyroid nodule (not recorded which). Some clones in this sample may be carry-over from other donors' samples. CDR3: CASSLRGNTEAFF. CDR3 DNA: TGTGCCAGCAGTTTAAGAGGGAATACTGAAGCTTTCTTT.